The 3 T cell receptor beta chains given below trace back to one sample, sequenced in a study of blood T cell repertoires in COVID-19. Method: immunoSEQ multiplex PCR; TCRdb's copy keeps in-frame clones and lacks some. The profile shows 200,000 to 250,000 clones, around four fifths of them singletons. The sample taken for sequencing was peripheral blood. The receptors derive from a man aged 25-45 years with active or convalescent COVID-19.

The chain joins TRBV19 to TRBJ2-1, with a possible D match to TRBD2 (5 bases). The germline gives CDR1 LNHDA, CDR2 SQIVND (reference sequence). The CDR3 consists of 15 residues. V lost 8 bases and J 7 bases, leaving 21 bases between the germline ends. CDR3 in amino acids: CASRRAAGVGNEQFF. The CDR3 DNA reads as TGTGCCAGTCGAAGAGCGGCAGGCGTCGGGAATGAGCAGTTCTTC.

This rearrangement joins TRBV7-3 to TRBJ2-4; TRBD2 agrees at 9 bases. The CDR3 consists of 17 residues. Trimming took 5 bases from V and 0 from J; bases not matched to a gene: 8. The germline V gene has CDR1 SGHTA and CDR2 FQGTGA. As DNA, the CDR3 is TGTGCCAGCAGCGCCACCACTAGCGGGCTAGCCAAAAACATTCAGTACTTC. Amino acid sequence: CASSATTSGLAKNIQYF.

CDR3 DNA sequence: TGTGCCAGCGGCCAGGGGTCTCTCGGAAACACCATATATTTT. Translated, it gives CASGQGSLGNTIYF. V is TRBV28 and J is TRBJ1-3; weak D call: TRBD1 (6 bases). This CDR3 contains 14 residues. From germline, CDR1 is MDHEN and CDR2 SYDVKM. The V gene lost 8 bases and the J gene lost 4 bases, with 15 bases spanning the gap.